This T cell receptor (beta chain) originates from a study of T cells in Graves' hyperthyroidism and ophthalmopathy (dated by TCRdb to the late 2010s). For the wider study: Peripheral blood samples were taken at initial diagnosis, before any treatment was given. To identify TCR V-J signatures that set the groups apart, the researchers used a discovery cohort of roughly 100 patients, made up of under 50 with Graves' ophthalmopathy and about 59 with stable Graves' hyperthyroidism. Prospective prediction of ophthalmopathy was tested in an independent validation cohort of approximately 18 hyperthyroidism patients and 15 to 17 patients who later progressed to ophthalmopathy. The study also compared thyroid tissue and blood T-cell repertoires from about 6 Graves' hyperthyroidism patients. According to the paper, TCR Vbeta CDR3 sequencing was carried out on 120 to 150 peripheral blood samples, which came from some 41 ophthalmopathy, around 74 hyperthyroidism and 17 progressor patients. After blood sampling, hyperthyroidism patients were treated with methimazole at a starting dose of 30 mg daily, and ophthalmopathy patients were treated with high-dose intravenous methylprednisolone. The 90 to 100 discovery patients were randomly split 7:3 into training and test sets.

The full study reports these points: In validation, the model predicted progression to ophthalmopathy a median of roughly 6.5 months before onset, with about 70% sensitivity and 72.22% specificity. Sample size was not statistically predetermined, and blinding of investigators to group allocation was not performed. Most expanded thyroid clonotypes (frequency above 0.001) were also detected in blood, a finding suggesting that blood repertoires may reflect thyroid immune responses. In cross-validation, a model built on a 13 V-J signature told ophthalmopathy apart from stable hyperthyroidism with 85% to 90% sensitivity and roughly 81% specificity, and in testing the same model reached 80%/75%.

TCR beta CDR3 regions were amplified from RNA transcripts. For the first round of RT-PCR on the TCR CDR3, the HTBI primer set was used together with the Qiagen OneStep RT-PCR kit. Libraries were constructed in a second round of multiplex PCR, after which size selection and purification were carried out. Libraries were sequenced paired-end with 100 bp reads on an Illumina HiSeq2000. On the authors' methods: Raw data were processed with SOAPnuke, discarding reads with adapters, uncalled bases, mean Phred below 15, or no exact constant-primer or identifier match. COPE v1.2.5 was used to merge high-quality paired reads, and clonotypes were defined as unique nucleotide sequences. MiTCR v1.1 was used to align clonotypes to the IMGT TRBV, TRBD and TRBJ reference segments. The analysis included only V-J combinations with a frequency above 0.0001, which together covered around 99% of the repertoires. The TCS score was defined as F50 (clonal expansion) divided by E x V (chaos), with BLOSUM62-based TCRdist calculated between CDR3 peptides within each V-J. Welch's t-statistics and random forest reduced 514 V-J features to 10 to 15, which were used in a naive Bayes classifier (R e1071). Starting from the raw public reads, TCRdb applied fastp trimming at Q25, assembled clones with MiXCR and retained in-frame beta chains. Rows matching on CDR3 protein sequence are summarized as one entry with the most common DNA and genes. The V and J calls and clone size come from TCRdb's table, not from the authors' own analysis. Present in this sample are around 600,000 distinct CDR3 sequences, about a sixth of which were seen just once. The ten most abundant clones make up around 3.3% of the sample.

Points on this clonotype: Its antigen remains undetermined. Within one base of it there is no much larger clone, and no base qualities were kept.

The CDR3 covers 20 residues, taking in both the cysteine and the phenylalanine. Just the 60-base CDR3 DNA is kept, in frame starting at base 1. According to the germline V gene (reference sequence), CDR1 reads LNHDA and CDR2 reads SQIVND. V was cut back by 4 bases and J by 3 bases, leaving a gap of 30 bases between them. Ophthalmopathy patients had moderately to severely active disease, with a Clinical Activity Score of 3 or more, a NOSPECS grade of 4 or more, and a disease duration of less than 3 months. Any patient with an uncontrolled infection, another autoimmune disease, pregnancy or lactation was excluded. Diagnoses relied on clinical symptoms, serum thyroxine and TRAb, thyroid ultrasound and orbital computed tomography. PBMCs were separated from 10 ml of fresh peripheral blood using Ficoll-Paque density gradient centrifugation. Total RNA was extracted using Trizol reagent, and RNA quality was assessed on an Agilent 2100 Bioanalyzer.

Recombination connected TRBV19 to TRBJ1-1, with a tentative D gene TRBD1 over 6 matching bases. The clonotype originates from a woman aged 40 to 50 with Graves' ophthalmopathy. Source material: blood. The CDR3 loop reads CASSRSALTGEGGRDTEAFF. Read as DNA, the sequence is TGTGCCAGTAGTAGGTCAGCCTTGACTGGCGAAGGGGGACGTGACACTGAAGCTTTCTTT. The full variable domain, completed from the reference TRBV19 and TRBJ1-1 proteins outside the CDR3, reads DGGITQSPKYLFRKEGQNVTLSCEQNLNHDAMYWYRQDPGQGLRLIYYSQIVNDFQKGDIAEGYSVSREKKESFPLTVTSAQKNPTAFYLCASSRSALTGEGGRDTEAFFGQGTRLTVV.